A selection of T cell receptor beta chains follows, all from one sample in a study of blood T cell repertoires in COVID-19. Assay: immunoSEQ multiplex PCR; the TCRdb copy retains only in-frame clones and omits some. The data show fewer than 180,000 clones, 75% to 90% seen once. Source material: peripheral blood. These receptors originate from a woman aged 60-75 years with active or convalescent COVID-19. Each CDR3 is given with its conserved first and last residue. Fields, in order: V gene, D gene, J gene, clone size, CDR3 protein, CDR3 DNA. The D gene is left open where the match is weak. A row's size may be missing; if present it is once, few, many or a size class.

>TRBV29-1|-|TRBJ2-7|-
CSVEGTGLTGGYEQYF
TGCAGCGTTGAGGGAACCGGACTAACAGGCGGCTACGAGCAGTACTTC
>TRBV30|-|TRBJ1-2|-
CAWSTGFHYGYTF
TGTGCCTGGAGTACAGGGTTTCACTATGGCTACACCTTC
>TRBV7-2|-|TRBJ1-5|-
CASSFTYRDQPQHF
TGTGCCAGCAGCTTTACCTACCGGGATCAGCCCCAGCATTTT
>TRBV7-2|TRBD1|TRBJ2-7|-
CASSFGTGGFYEQYF
TGTGCCAGCAGCTTCGGGACAGGGGGCTTTTACGAGCAGTACTTC
>TRBV27|TRBD1|TRBJ2-7|-
CASRPGTGVGEQYF
TGTGCCAGCAGGCCCGGGACAGGGGTGGGCGAGCAGTACTTC
>TRBV14|TRBD1|TRBJ2-5|-
CASSQLTGGKETQYF
TGTGCCAGCAGCCAACTCACAGGGGGAAAAGAGACCCAGTACTTC
>TRBV5-4|TRBD2|TRBJ2-2|few
CASSLGLAVSTGELFF
TGTGCCAGCAGCCTCGGACTAGCAGTTAGCACCGGGGAGCTGTTTTTT
>TRBV4-1|-|TRBJ2-6|-
CASSLFRANVLTF
TGCGCCAGCAGCCTATTTAGGGCCAACGTCCTGACTTTC
>TRBV27|TRBD1|TRBJ1-4|many
CASSPNRDSIEKLFF
TGTGCCAGCAGTCCGAACCGGGACAGCATCGAAAAACTGTTTTTT
>TRBV5-6|-|TRBJ1-1|-
CASSLETAEAFF
TGTGCCAGCAGCTTGGAGACAGCTGAAGCTTTCTTT
>TRBV10-3|TRBD1|TRBJ1-2|once
CAISPTGIDGYTF
TGTGCCATCAGTCCGACAGGGATTGATGGCTACACCTTC
>TRBV9|-|TRBJ1-2|-
CASSLDSQGTYYGYTF
TGTGCCAGCAGCCTAGACTCTCAGGGAACTTACTATGGCTACACCTTC
>TRBV5-1|-|TRBJ2-2|-
CASSLVQGHTGELFF
TGCGCCAGCAGCTTGGTTCAGGGCCACACCGGGGAGCTGTTTTTT
>TRBV15|-|TRBJ2-7|-
CATSTRTPGSYEQYF
TGTGCCACCAGCACTCGGACTCCAGGCTCCTACGAGCAGTACTTC
>TRBV14|-|TRBJ1-1|-
CASSRSVGTEAFF
TGTGCCAGCAGCCGAAGCGTAGGCACTGAAGCTTTCTTT
>TRBV3-1/TRBV3-2|-|TRBJ1-1|once
CASSPGGGDTEAFF
TGTGCCAGCAGCCCCGGCGGGGGGGATACTGAAGCTTTCTTT
>TRBV19|-|TRBJ2-7|-
CASSIGHQSAYEQYF
TGTGCCAGTAGTATCGGACACCAAAGTGCCTACGAGCAGTACTTC
>TRBV29-1|TRBD1|TRBJ1-1|-
CSVAHRGTEAFF
TGCAGCGTTGCCCACAGGGGCACTGAAGCTTTCTTT
>TRBV19|-|TRBJ1-5|-
CASSIQGGQPQHF
TGTGCCAGTAGTATTCAGGGCGGACAGCCCCAGCATTTT
>TRBV5-6|TRBD2|TRBJ2-3|-
CASSLRGGLADTQYF
TGTGCCAGCAGCTTGCGCGGGGGGCTGGCAGATACGCAGTATTTT
>TRBV30|TRBD1|TRBJ1-2|-
CAEGQGQNYGYTF
TGTGCTGAAGGACAGGGACAAAACTATGGCTACACCTTC
>TRBV30|TRBD1|TRBJ1-2|-
CASARDRSINYGYTF
TGTGCCTCGGCCCGGGACAGAAGTATTAACTATGGCTACACCTTC
>TRBV4-3|-|TRBJ2-7|-
CASSSFTGNSYEQYF
TGCGCCAGCAGCTCATTCACAGGGAACTCCTACGAGCAGTACTTC
>TRBV6-1|-|TRBJ2-7|-
CASSENPGYEQYF
TGTGCCAGCAGTGAAAATCCAGGGTACGAGCAGTACTTC
>TRBV19|TRBD1|TRBJ2-7|-
CASSEGQAYEQYF
TGTGCCAGTAGTGAGGGACAGGCCTACGAGCAGTACTTC
>TRBV7-2|-|TRBJ1-4|-
CASSLAAGKLFF
TGTGCCAGCAGCTTAGCGGCAGGAAAACTGTTTTTT
>TRBV20-1|-|TRBJ1-2|-
CSASQGRNYGYTF
TGCAGTGCTAGTCAGGGCAGGAACTATGGCTACACCTTC
>TRBV4-1|TRBD1|TRBJ1-2|-
CASSRTGGDNYGYTF
TGCGCCAGCAGCCGTACAGGGGGCGATAACTATGGCTACACCTTC
>TRBV6-5|TRBD1|TRBJ2-2|-
CASSTHRGRTGELFF
TGTGCCAGCAGTACGCACAGGGGGCGCACCGGGGAGCTGTTTTTT
>TRBV11-3|TRBD1|TRBJ2-1|-
CASSAAGQGLNEQFF
TGTGCCAGCAGCGCCGCGGGACAGGGCCTCAATGAGCAGTTCTTC
>TRBV6-6|-|TRBJ1-2|-
CASSPNSNYGYTF
TGTGCCAGCAGTCCAAATTCTAACTATGGCTACACCTTC
>TRBV2|-|TRBJ1-5|once
CASSPQGQPQHF
TGTGCCAGCAGCCCCCAGGGCCAGCCCCAGCATTTT
>TRBV6-5|TRBD1|TRBJ2-7|-
CASSRDRGHEQYF
TGTGCCAGCAGCCGGGACAGGGGGCACGAGCAGTACTTC
>TRBV24-1|-|TRBJ2-1|-
CATSDGQSRYNEQFF
TGTGCCACCAGTGACGGACAGAGCCGTTACAATGAGCAGTTCTTC
>TRBV6-2/TRBV6-3|-|TRBJ1-3|-
CASSRLGNTIYF
TGTGCCAGCAGCCGACTCGGAAACACCATATATTTT